The clone carrying this T cell receptor beta chain was detected only a few times. The data belong to a study of blood T cell repertoires in COVID-19. Study-wide context: Researchers got acute and convalescent COVID-19 samples from the United States, Italy and Spain.

Per the original methods: Amplification from reference gene primers served as the basis for estimated nucleated cell counts. Measured with immunoSEQ multiplex PCR; TCRdb has only the in-frame clones, and not every one. V and J calls and clone size come straight from that table; D and trimming were deduced from the DNA. Among roughly 220,000 clones listed, approximately 84% were seen once. Trimming at V came to 5 bases and at J to 2 bases, leaving 3 bases not matched to a gene. The CDR3 runs to 15 residues. Looked up from germline, CDR1 is SGHAT and CDR2 is FQNNGV. The sequenced sample consisted of peripheral blood. This sequence was found in a woman aged 55 to 70 with acute or convalescent COVID-19. V gene TRBV11-2 combines with J gene TRBJ2-2; 9 bases agree with TRBD1. The CDR3 here is CASSLTGGNTGELFF. The CDR3 coding sequence is TGTGCCAGCAGCCTGACAGGGGGAAACACCGGGGAGCTGTTTTTT.